Shown below are 32 T cell receptor beta chains from a single sample sequenced in a study of post-analysis software for immune sequencing data. Which antigens these TCRs recognize remains unknown. Researchers reported that TCR beta cDNA libraries carried unique molecular identifiers. MiXCR, applied by TCRdb to the PCR reads, yields one record per CDR3 protein. The sample lists roughly 800,000 distinct CDR3 sequences, roughly 50% occurring once. The study's findings and limits: Elevated frequency relative to controls characterized roughly 5 TRBV segments in patients, TRBV5-6, TRBV5-1 and TRBV20-1 among them.

Material for sequencing was blood. The origin of the receptors is a girl under 18 with multiple sclerosis.

This clonotype appeared a few times. The rearrangement links TRBV29-1 to TRBJ2-7; D may match TRBD1 or TRBD2 (5 bases each). V lost 6 bases to trimming and J lost 0 bases, with 15 bases between them. CDR3 length: 14 amino acids. Germline V gene data show CDR1 as SQVTM and CDR2 as ANQGSEA. The DNA for the CDR3 is TGCAGCGTGGCTCCGGGACCATTCTCCTACGAGCAGTACTTC. Translated: CSVAPGPFSYEQYF.

This clonotype showed up just a few times. V usage is TRBV15 and J usage is TRBJ2-7; D may be TRBD1 (5 bases). Trimming removed 0 bases at V and 0 bases at J, with 6 bases between. Looked up from germline, CDR1 is LNHNV and CDR2 is YYDKDF (reference sequence). There are 14 residues in the CDR3. The CDR3 loop is CATSRDRDSYEQYF. CDR3 sequence (DNA): TGTGCCACCAGCAGAGACAGGGACTCCTACGAGCAGTACTTC.

The V gene is TRBV29-1, the J gene TRBJ1-1; D remains unclear. Germline values: CDR1 SQVTM, CDR2 ANQGSEA. The CDR3 loop spans 12 amino acids. Trimming left V 4 bases short and J 4 bases short, with 10 bases between. DNA of the CDR3: TGCAGCGTTGCGGCCCGGGCCACTGAAGCTTTCTTT. Translating gives CSVAARATEAFF.

CDR3 in amino acids: CASSTNRVWDYNEQFF. DNA for the CDR3: TGTGCCAGTAGTACGAACAGGGTGTGGGATTACAATGAGCAGTTCTTC. This rearrangement joins TRBV19 to TRBJ2-1; maybe TRBD1 (6 bases). V was shortened by 4 bases and J by 4 bases, with 17 bases between the two germline ends. CDR1 is LNHDA, CDR2 SQIVND, per germline (reference sequence). CDR3 size: 16 residues.

The chain couples TRBV20-1 to TRBJ1-2; tentative D call: TRBD1 (5 bases). Trimming took off 6 bases at V and 3 bases at J, with 14 bases between the two ends. Per the germline V gene, CDR1 is DFQATT and CDR2 is SNEGSKA (reference sequence). CDR3 length: 13 residues. The CDR3 DNA reads as TGCAGTGCCCCCGGAGTCAGGGACTATGGCTACACCTTC. This sequence encodes CSAPGVRDYGYTF.

The chain is built from TRBV9 and TRBJ2-3; 7 positions match TRBD2. The length of the CDR3 is 15 residues. V lost 0 bases, J lost 8 bases, and 9 bases stayed unmatched. CDR1 and CDR2 from the germline V gene are SGDLS and YYNGEE. CDR3 amino acids: CASSVGASGDGTQYF. In DNA, the CDR3 is TGTGCCAGCAGCGTAGGGGCCAGCGGGGATGGTACGCAGTATTTT.

This clonotype came up a few times. The chain recombines TRBV29-1 with TRBJ2-1; D may be TRBD2 (7 bases). V lost 7 bases and J 4 bases, leaving 32 bases between the germline ends. Germline CDR1 and CDR2: SQVTM and ANQGSEA. This CDR3 spans 19 amino acids. DNA of the CDR3: TGCAGCGCCCTTTCCCTTCTTGCGGGGGCCCCTATGGTTTACAATGAGCAGTTCTTC. Translating it yields CSALSLLAGAPMVYNEQFF.

The rearrangement uses TRBV20-1 and TRBJ2-7, with TRBD1 matching over 7 bases. The CDR3 has 14 residues. Trimming at V came to 4 bases and at J to 1 base, leaving 7 bases not matched to a gene. Per germline, CDR1 DFQATT and CDR2 SNEGSKA (reference sequence). The CDR3 DNA is TGCAGTGCTACCGGGGTCAGGGGGTCCTACGAGCAGTACTTC. Amino acid sequence: CSATGVRGSYEQYF.

A few counts support this clonotype. The genes are TRBV5-1 and TRBJ2-7; D perhaps matches TRBD2 (6 bases). Between the trimmed V and J ends, which lost 0 bases and 4 bases, there was a span of 17 bases. CDR1 and CDR2 (germline): SGHRS, YFSETQ. This CDR3 comprises 16 residues. CDR3 protein: CASSLAFAGLIYEQYF. CDR3 DNA: TGCGCCAGCAGCTTGGCCTTCGCGGGACTGATTTACGAGCAGTACTTC.

This chain joins TRBV25-1 and TRBJ2-3, with 8 positions matching TRBD2. CDR3 length equals 14 residues. Germline CDR1 MGHDK, CDR2 SYGVNS. Trimming cost V 7 bases and J 1 base; bases outside gene matches: 4. The chain's CDR3 is CASTTSGGTDTQYF. CDR3 sequence (DNA): TGTGCCAGCACTACTAGCGGAGGCACAGATACGCAGTATTTT. The whole variable domain, remainder taken from reference TRBV25-1 and TRBJ2-3, is EADIYQTPRYLVIGTGKKITLECSQTMGHDKMYWYQQDPGMELHLIHYSYGVNSTEKGDLSSESTVSRIRTEHFPLTLESARPSHTSQYLCASTTSGGTDTQYFGPGTRLTVL.

The V gene is TRBV20-1, the J gene TRBJ2-1, with D possibly TRBD2 on 6 matching bases. In germline, CDR1 is DFQATT, CDR2 SNEGSKA (reference sequence). This CDR3 has 16 residues. The V end was cut by 2 bases, the J end by 1 base, with 15 bases between. The CDR3 here is CSARTRGGASYNEQFF. CDR3 bases: TGCAGTGCTAGAACCCGTGGAGGGGCTTCCTACAATGAGCAGTTCTTC.

This chain uses TRBV2 with TRBJ2-7; perhaps TRBD2 as D (5 bases). Germline values: CDR1 SNHLY, CDR2 FYNNEI. This CDR3 region has 15 residues. V was pared by 4 bases and J by 2 bases, with 15 bases between. CDR3 protein: CASSVRVGVAYEQYF. The CDR3 DNA reads as TGTGCCAGCAGTGTACGGGTGGGAGTGGCCTACGAGCAGTACTTC.

This clonotype was seen a handful of times. This chain links TRBV5-1 with TRBJ2-3; perhaps TRBD2 as D (5 bases). The germline V gene encodes CDR1 SGHRS and CDR2 YFSETQ. V lost 6 bases and J 7 bases, leaving 21 bases between the germline ends. This CDR3 comprises 15 residues. The CDR3 DNA reads as TGCGCCAGCACGGAAGAGTCGCGGGTTGAATATACGCAGTATTTT. Protein sequence: CASTEESRVEYTQYF.

The chain combines TRBV4-1 with TRBJ2-5; D remains unclear. The V gene's germline CDR1 is MGHRA and CDR2 YSYEKL. The CDR3 sequence is 13 residues long. Between the trimmed V and J ends, which lost 0 bases and 5 bases, there was a span of 7 bases. DNA for the CDR3: TGCGCCAGCAGCCAAGAGATGGGGGAGACCCAGTACTTC. It encodes CASSQEMGETQYF.

The chain combines TRBV5-1 with TRBJ1-6, with D hard to call. The V gene's germline CDR1 is SGHRS and CDR2 YFSETQ. The CDR3 is made up of 16 amino acids. The ends were cut back, 2 bases at V and 0 bases at J, with 9 bases in the middle. CDR3 in amino acids: CASSLRESSYNSPLHF. CDR3 DNA sequence: TGCGCCAGCAGCTTACGGGAAAGCTCCTATAATTCACCCCTCCACTTT.

This chain connects TRBV5-1 to TRBJ2-3, with 12 bases matching TRBD2. V gave up 0 bases and J gave up 6 bases; unmatched junction bases: 8. CDR1 and CDR2 from the germline V gene are SGHRS and YFSETQ. The CDR3 sequence is 17 residues long. In nucleotides, the CDR3 is TGCGCCAGCAGCTTGGGCCTTCTAGCGGGGGGGCGTGATACGCAGTATTTT. This sequence encodes CASSLGLLAGGRDTQYF.

This chain's CDR3 is CASRGDSFTRMRFF. The CDR3 DNA follows: TGTGCCAGCCGCGGAGACAGTTTCACCCGGATGAGGTTCTTC. This sequence joins TRBV6-2 or TRBV6-3 and TRBJ2-1; D is perhaps TRBD1 (5 bases). Trimming took 8 bases from V and 15 from J, leaving 26 bases between them. The CDR3 spans 14 residues. Per the germline V gene, CDR1 is MNHEY and CDR2 is SVGEGT.

This chain connects TRBV4-1 to TRBJ1-1; 10 bases match TRBD1. With V trimmed by 0 bases and J by 10 bases, 8 bases remained unmatched. Looked up from germline, CDR1 is MGHRA and CDR2 is YSYEKL. This CDR3 has 15 amino acids. CDR3 sequence: CASSQDSDRGRSAFF. CDR3 sequence (DNA): TGCGCCAGCAGCCAAGATTCGGACAGGGGGAGGTCAGCTTTCTTT.

In DNA, the CDR3 is TGCAGCGTCGCCTCGACAGATATGGAGACCCAGTACTTC. Its protein is CSVASTDMETQYF. V is TRBV29-1 and J is TRBJ2-5; maybe TRBD1 (5 bases). V was cut by 6 bases and J by 5 bases, with 16 bases left in between. CDR3 length: 13 amino acids. Germline values: CDR1 SQVTM, CDR2 ANQGSEA.

The rearrangement links TRBV29-1 to TRBJ2-4, with unresolved D. Per germline, CDR1 SQVTM and CDR2 ANQGSEA. V lost 3 bases and J lost 13, with 16 bases in between. There are 12 residues in the CDR3. CDR3 amino acids: CSVDPNEDEQYF. CDR3 DNA sequence: TGCAGCGTTGATCCTAACGAGGATGAGCAGTACTTC.

The J gene is TRBJ2-1, the V gene TRBV29-1, with D possibly matching TRBD1 (5 bases). CDR3 length equals 11 residues. Germline lookup yields CDR1 SQVTM and CDR2 ANQGSEA. CDR3 DNA sequence: TGCACCCTACAGGTTTACAATGAGCAGTTCTTC. Encoded protein: CTLQVYNEQFF.

The V gene is TRBV3-1, the J gene TRBJ1-2; TRBD1 is a possible D gene (6 bases). Trimming left V 3 bases short and J 0 bases short, with 14 bases between. Germline loops: CDR1 LGHDT, CDR2 YNNKEL (reference sequence). The length of the CDR3 is 16 residues. The CDR3 region is CASSQVLRGANYGYTF. DNA for the CDR3: TGTGCCAGCAGCCAGGTCCTTAGGGGGGCTAACTATGGCTACACCTTC. Supplemented by reference TRBV3-1 and TRBJ1-2, the full variable domain reads DTAVSQTPKYLVTQMGNDKSIKCEQNLGHDTMYWYKQDSKKFLKIMFSYNNKELIINETVPNRFSPKSPDKAHLNLHINSLELGDSAVYFCASSQVLRGANYGYTFGSGTRLTVV.

V usage is TRBV6-5 and J usage is TRBJ1-2; D is undetermined. There are 11 residues in the CDR3. Deletions cut 6 bases from V and 10 bases from J, with 12 bases between. The germline V gene has CDR1 MNHEY and CDR2 SVGAGI. CDR3 sequence (DNA): TGTGCCAGCAGATGGACCACCACCTACACCTTC. Protein product: CASRWTTTYTF.

This chain links TRBV7-9 with TRBJ1-2, with D unclear. The V and J ends lost 4 bases and 8 bases respectively, with 20 bases between them. CDR3 length equals 15 residues. Germline-derived CDR1 and CDR2 are SEHNR and FQNEAQ (reference sequence). DNA for the CDR3: TGTGCCAGCAGCTCCGCCTCAGTCGGTCCGGGCGGCTACACCTTC. Encoded protein: CASSSASVGPGGYTF. Based on the CDR3 plus reference TRBV7-9 and TRBJ1-2, the full variable domain is DTGVSQNPRHKITKRGQNVTFRCDPISEHNRLYWYRQTLGQGPEFLTYFQNEAQLEKSRLLSDRFSAERPKGSFSTLEIQRTEQGDSAMYLCASSSASVGPGGYTFGSGTRLTVV.

The V call is TRBV6-5, the J call TRBJ2-7, with TRBD1 matching over 8 bases. The germline V gene has CDR1 MNHEY and CDR2 SVGAGI. The CDR3 has 15 amino acids. J gave up 5 bases and V 6 bases, and 12 bases lay outside the gene matches. The CDR3 region has the DNA TGTGCCAGCAGATTAATAGACAGGGGAGTGAACGAGCAGTACTTC. Translation: CASRLIDRGVNEQYF.

The CDR3 region is CASVRDSFSGANVLTF. The CDR3 bases are TGCGCCAGCGTCCGGGACAGTTTCTCTGGGGCCAACGTCCTGACTTTC. The V gene is TRBV5-1, the J gene TRBJ2-6; 7 bases map to TRBD1. This CDR3 has 16 amino acids. With 7 bases clipped from V and 0 bases from J, the junction kept 7 bases outside the gene matches. The germline gives CDR1 SGHRS, CDR2 YFSETQ.

The rearrangement uses TRBV6-5 and TRBJ2-1; 9 positions agree with TRBD2. CDR1 and CDR2 from the germline V gene are MNHEY and SVGAGI. After removal of 5 bases from V and 3 bases from J, the junction contained 8 bases not matched to a gene. This CDR3 comprises 16 residues. The CDR3 sequence: CASSPTFSGGYNEQFF. The CDR3 nucleotides read TGTGCCAGCAGTCCCACCTTTAGCGGGGGCTACAATGAGCAGTTCTTC.

The J gene is TRBJ2-7, the V gene TRBV7-9; TRBD2 aligns across 14 bases. This CDR3 region has 17 residues. Losses at the gene ends were 1 base for V and 3 bases for J; bases not matched to a gene: 5. Germline CDR1 is SEHNR and CDR2 is FQNEAQ (reference sequence). The CDR3 loop reads CASSLGGLAGDLYEQYF. CDR3 nucleotide sequence: TGTGCCAGCAGCTTAGGGGGACTAGCGGGAGACCTCTACGAGCAGTACTTC.

This chain connects TRBV7-9 to TRBJ2-7; tentative D call: TRBD2 (6 bases). The CDR3 contains 17 residues. V was shortened by 1 base and J by 0 bases, with 16 bases between the two germline ends. CDR1 and CDR2 from the germline V gene are SEHNR and FQNEAQ (reference sequence). The CDR3 DNA sequence: TGTGCCAGCAGCTTAGTCAGGGCTAGCGATTACTCCTACGAGCAGTACTTC. Amino acids: CASSLVRASDYSYEQYF. Full variable domain (missing parts from reference TRBV7-9 and TRBJ2-7): DTGVSQNPRHKITKRGQNVTFRCDPISEHNRLYWYRQTLGQGPEFLTYFQNEAQLEKSRLLSDRFSAERPKGSFSTLEIQRTEQGDSAMYLCASSLVRASDYSYEQYFGPGTRLTVT.

This chain uses TRBV2 with TRBJ2-1; weak D call: TRBD2 (5 bases). V was pared by 2 bases and J by 3 bases, with 8 bases between. This CDR3 is built from 14 residues. CDR1 and CDR2 (germline): SNHLY, FYNNEI. The CDR3 nucleotides are TGTGCCAGCAGTGAACTAGCACACTACAATGAGCAGTTCTTC. Translating it yields CASSELAHYNEQFF.

CDR3 coding DNA: TGCGCCAGCAGCTTGGTTAGTAATGAAAAACTGTTTTTT. The encoded protein is CASSLVSNEKLFF. The chain combines TRBV5-1 with TRBJ1-4; D ambiguous. The CDR3 sequence is 13 residues long. The V gene lost 0 bases and the J gene lost 4 bases, with 4 bases spanning the gap. CDR1 is SGHRS and CDR2 is YFSETQ in the germline V gene.

This chain joins TRBV20-1 and TRBJ2-3; D tentatively fits TRBD1 or TRBD2 (5 bases each). Germline V lookup: CDR1 DFQATT, CDR2 SNEGSKA (reference sequence). The CDR3 has 15 amino acids. The V gene lost 4 bases and the J gene lost 0 bases, with 14 bases spanning the gap. CDR3 protein: CSATFPRDSTDTQYF. DNA of the CDR3: TGCAGTGCTACCTTCCCAAGGGACAGCACAGATACGCAGTATTTT.